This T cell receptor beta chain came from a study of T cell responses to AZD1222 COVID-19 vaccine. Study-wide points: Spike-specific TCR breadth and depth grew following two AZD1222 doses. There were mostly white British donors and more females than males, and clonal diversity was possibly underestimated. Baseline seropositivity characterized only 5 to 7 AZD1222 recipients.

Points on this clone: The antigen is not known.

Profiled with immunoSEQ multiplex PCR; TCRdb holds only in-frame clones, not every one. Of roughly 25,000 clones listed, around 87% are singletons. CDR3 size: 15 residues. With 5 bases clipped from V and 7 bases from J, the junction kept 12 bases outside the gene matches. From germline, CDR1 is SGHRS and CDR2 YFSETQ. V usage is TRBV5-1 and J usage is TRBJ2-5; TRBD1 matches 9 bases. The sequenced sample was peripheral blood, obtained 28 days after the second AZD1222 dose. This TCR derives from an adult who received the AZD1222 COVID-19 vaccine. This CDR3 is CASREDRGPRGTQYF. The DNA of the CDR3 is TGCGCCAGCAGAGAGGACAGGGGCCCTAGGGGGACCCAGTACTTC.